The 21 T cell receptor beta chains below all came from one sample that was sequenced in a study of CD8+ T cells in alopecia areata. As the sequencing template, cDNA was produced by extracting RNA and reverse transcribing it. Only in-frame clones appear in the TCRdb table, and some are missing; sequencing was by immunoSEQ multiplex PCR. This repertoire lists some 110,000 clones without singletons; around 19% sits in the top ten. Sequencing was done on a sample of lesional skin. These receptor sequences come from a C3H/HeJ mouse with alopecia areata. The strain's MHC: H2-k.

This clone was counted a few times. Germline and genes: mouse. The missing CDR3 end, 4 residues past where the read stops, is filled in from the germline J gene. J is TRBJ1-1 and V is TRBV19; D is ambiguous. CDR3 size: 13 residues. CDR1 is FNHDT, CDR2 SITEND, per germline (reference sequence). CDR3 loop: CASSIAEGTEVFF. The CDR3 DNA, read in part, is TGTGCCAGCAGTATAGCTGAAGGGACA. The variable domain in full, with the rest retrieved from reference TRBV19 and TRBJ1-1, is GGIITQTPKFLIGQEGQKLTLKCQQNFNHDTMYWYRQDSGKGLRLIYYSITENDLQKGDLSEGYDASREKKSSFSLTVTSAQKNEMAVFLCASSIAEGTEVFFGKGTRLTVV.

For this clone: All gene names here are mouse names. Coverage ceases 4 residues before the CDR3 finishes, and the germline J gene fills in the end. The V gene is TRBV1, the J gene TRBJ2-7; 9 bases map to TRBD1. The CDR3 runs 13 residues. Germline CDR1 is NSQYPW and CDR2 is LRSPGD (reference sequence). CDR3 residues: CTCRTGTGYEQYF. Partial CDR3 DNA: TGCACCTGCAGGACCGGGACAGGGTAT.

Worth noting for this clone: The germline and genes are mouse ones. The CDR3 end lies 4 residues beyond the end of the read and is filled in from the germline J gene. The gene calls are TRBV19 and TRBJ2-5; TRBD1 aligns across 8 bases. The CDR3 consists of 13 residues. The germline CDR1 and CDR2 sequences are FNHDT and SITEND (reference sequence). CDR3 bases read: TGTGCCAGCAGTCAGGGGGCTGGGGAC. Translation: CASSQGAGD. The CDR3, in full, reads CASSQGAGDTQYF.

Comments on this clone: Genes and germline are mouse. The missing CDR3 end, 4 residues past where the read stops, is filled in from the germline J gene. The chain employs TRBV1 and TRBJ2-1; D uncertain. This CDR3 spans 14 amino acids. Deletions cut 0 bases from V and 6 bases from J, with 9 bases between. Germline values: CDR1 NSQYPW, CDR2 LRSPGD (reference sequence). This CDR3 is CTCSADRHSAEQFF. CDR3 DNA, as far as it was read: TGCACCTGCAGTGCAGATCGCCACTCTGCT.

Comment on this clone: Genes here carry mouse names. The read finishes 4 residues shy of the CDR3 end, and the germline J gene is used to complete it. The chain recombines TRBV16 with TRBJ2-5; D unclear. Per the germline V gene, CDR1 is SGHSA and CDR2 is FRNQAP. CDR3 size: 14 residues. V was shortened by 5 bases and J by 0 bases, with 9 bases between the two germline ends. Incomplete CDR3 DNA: TGTGCAAGCAGCCCAGAAATTAACCAAGAC. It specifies CASSPEINQD. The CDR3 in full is CASSPEINQDTQYF.

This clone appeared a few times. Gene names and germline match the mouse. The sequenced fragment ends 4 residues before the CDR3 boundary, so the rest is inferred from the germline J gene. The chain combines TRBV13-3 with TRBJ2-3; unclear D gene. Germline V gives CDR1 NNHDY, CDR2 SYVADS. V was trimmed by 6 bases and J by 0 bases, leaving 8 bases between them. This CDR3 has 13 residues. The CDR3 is CASTPTSAETLYF. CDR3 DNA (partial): TGTGCCAGCACCCCGACTAGTGCAGAA.

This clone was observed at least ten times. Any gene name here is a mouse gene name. The sequenced CDR3 bases are TGTGCCAGCAGTGATGGGACTGGGGGGACTAGTGCAGAA. Its translation: CASSDGTGGTSAE. The CDR3 in full is CASSDGTGGTSAETLYF. V usage is TRBV13-3 and J usage is TRBJ2-3, with TRBD2 identical over 11 bases. The read ends 4 residues before the CDR3 terminus; that terminus is restored from the germline J gene. The CDR3 loop spans 17 amino acids. V was pared by 0 bases and J by 0 bases, with 3 bases of the junction left unmatched. Germline loops: CDR1 NNHDY, CDR2 SYVADS.

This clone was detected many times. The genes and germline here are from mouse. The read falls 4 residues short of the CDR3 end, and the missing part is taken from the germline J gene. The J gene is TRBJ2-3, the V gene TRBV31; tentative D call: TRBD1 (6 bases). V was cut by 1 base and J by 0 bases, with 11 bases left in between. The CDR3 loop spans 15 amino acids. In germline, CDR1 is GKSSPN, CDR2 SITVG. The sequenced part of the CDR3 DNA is TGTGCCTGGAGTCCCGGGACACCTAGTGCAGAA. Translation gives CAWSPGTPSAE. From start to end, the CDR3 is CAWSPGTPSAETLYF.

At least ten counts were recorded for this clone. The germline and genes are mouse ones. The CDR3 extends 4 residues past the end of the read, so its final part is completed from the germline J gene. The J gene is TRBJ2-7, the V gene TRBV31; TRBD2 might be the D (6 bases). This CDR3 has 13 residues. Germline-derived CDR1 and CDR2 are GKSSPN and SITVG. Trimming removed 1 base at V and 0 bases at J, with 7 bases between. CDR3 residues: CAWSRGDSYEQYF. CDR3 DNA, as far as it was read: TGTGCCTGGAGTCGGGGGGACTCCTAT. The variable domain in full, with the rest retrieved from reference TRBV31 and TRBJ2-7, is AQTIHQWPVAEIKAVGSPLSLGCTIKGKSSPNLYWYWQATGGTLQQLFYSITVGQVESVVQLNLSASRPKDDQFILSTEKLLLSHSGFYLCAWSRGDSYEQYFGPGTRLTVL.

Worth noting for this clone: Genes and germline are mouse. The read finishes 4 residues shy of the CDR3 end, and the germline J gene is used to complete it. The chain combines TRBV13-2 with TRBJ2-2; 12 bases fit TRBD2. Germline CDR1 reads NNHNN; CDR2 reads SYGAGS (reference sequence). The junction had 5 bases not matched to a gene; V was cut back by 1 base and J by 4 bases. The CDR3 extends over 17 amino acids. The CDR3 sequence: CASGDPTGGAGTGQLYF. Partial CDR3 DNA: TGTGCCAGCGGTGATCCGACTGGGGGGGCGGGCACCGGG.

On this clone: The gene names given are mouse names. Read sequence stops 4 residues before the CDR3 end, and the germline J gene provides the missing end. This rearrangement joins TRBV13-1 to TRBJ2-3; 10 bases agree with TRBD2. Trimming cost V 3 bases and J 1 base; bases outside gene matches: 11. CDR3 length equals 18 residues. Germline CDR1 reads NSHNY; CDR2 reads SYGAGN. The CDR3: CASSVSGTGDFGAETLYF. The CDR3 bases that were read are TGTGCCAGCAGTGTCTCCGGGACTGGGGATTTTGGTGCAGAA.

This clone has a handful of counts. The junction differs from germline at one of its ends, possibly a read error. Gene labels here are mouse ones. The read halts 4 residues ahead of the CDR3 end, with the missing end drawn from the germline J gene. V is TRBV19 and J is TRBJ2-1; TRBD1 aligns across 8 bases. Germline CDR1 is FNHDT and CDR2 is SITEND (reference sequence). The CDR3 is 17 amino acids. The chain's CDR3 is CASSPIDRGDNCAEQFF. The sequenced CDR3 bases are TGTGCCAGCAGTCCCATCGACAGGGGAGATAACTGTGCT.

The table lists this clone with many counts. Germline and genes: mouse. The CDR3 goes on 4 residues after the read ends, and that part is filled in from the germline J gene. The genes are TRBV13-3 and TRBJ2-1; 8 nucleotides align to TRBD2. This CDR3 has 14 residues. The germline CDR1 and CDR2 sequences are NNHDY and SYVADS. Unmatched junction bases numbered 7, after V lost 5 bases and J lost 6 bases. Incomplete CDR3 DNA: TGTGCCAGCAGCTACTGGGGGCTTGGTGCT. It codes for CASSYWGLGA. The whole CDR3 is CASSYWGLGAEQFF.

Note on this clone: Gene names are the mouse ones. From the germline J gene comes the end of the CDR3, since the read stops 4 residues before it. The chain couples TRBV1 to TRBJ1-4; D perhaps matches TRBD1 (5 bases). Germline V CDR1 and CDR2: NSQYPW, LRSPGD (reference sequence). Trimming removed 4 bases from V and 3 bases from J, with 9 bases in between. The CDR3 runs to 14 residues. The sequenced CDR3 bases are TGCACCTGCAGTGGACGGACAACCAACGAA. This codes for CTCSGRTTNE. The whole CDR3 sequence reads CTCSGRTTNERLFF.

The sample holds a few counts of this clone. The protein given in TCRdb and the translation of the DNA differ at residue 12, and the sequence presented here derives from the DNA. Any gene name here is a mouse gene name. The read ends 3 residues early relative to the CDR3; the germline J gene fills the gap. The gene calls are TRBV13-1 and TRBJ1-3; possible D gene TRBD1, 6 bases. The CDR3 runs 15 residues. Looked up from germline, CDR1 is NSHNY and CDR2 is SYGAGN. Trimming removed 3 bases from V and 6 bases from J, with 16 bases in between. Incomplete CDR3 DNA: TGTGCCAGCAGTGGGCAGGGGATGATTGTAAATACG. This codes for CASSGQGMIVNT. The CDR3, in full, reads CASSGQGMIVNTLYF.

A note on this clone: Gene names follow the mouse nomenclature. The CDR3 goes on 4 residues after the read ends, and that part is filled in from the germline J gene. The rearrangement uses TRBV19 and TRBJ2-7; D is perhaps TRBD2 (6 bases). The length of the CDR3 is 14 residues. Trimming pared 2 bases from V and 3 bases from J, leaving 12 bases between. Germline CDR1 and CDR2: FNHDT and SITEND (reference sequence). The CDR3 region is CASSMTGLSYEQYF. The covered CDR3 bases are TGTGCCAGCAGTATGACCGGACTGAGCTAT.

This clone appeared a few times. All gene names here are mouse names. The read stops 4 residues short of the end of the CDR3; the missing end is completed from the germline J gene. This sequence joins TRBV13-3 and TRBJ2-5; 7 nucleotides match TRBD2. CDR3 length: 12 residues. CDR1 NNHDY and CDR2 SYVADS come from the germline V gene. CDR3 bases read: TGTGCCAGCAGTCCTGGGGGTGAC. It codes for CASSPGGD. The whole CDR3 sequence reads CASSPGGDTQYF.

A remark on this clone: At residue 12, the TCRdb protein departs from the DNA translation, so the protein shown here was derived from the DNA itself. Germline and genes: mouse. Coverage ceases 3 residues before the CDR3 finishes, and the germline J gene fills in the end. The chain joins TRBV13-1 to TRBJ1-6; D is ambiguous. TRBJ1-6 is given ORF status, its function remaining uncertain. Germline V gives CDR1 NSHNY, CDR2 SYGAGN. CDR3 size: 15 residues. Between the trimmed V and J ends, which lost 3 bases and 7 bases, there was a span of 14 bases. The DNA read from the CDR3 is TGTGCCAGCAGTGCACTGACGAGGAGGAATTCGCCC. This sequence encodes CASSALTRRNSP. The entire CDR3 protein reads CASSALTRRNSPLYF.

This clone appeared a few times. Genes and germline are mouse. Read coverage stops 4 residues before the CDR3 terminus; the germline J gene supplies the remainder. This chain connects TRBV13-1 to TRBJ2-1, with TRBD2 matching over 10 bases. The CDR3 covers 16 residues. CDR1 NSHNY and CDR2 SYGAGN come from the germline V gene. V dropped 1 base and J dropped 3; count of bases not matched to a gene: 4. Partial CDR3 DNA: TGTGCCAGCAGTGATCCTGGGGGGGCCTTCTATGCT. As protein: CASSDPGGAFYA. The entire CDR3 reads CASSDPGGAFYAEQFF.

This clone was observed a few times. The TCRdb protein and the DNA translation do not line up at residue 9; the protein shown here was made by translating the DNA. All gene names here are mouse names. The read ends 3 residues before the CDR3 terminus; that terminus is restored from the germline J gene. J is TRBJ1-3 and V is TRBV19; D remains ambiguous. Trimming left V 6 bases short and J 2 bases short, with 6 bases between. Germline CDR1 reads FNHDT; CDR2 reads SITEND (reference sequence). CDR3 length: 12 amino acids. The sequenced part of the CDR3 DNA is TGTGCCAGCACCTCTCCTGGAAATACG. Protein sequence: CASTSPGNT. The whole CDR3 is CASTSPGNTLYF.

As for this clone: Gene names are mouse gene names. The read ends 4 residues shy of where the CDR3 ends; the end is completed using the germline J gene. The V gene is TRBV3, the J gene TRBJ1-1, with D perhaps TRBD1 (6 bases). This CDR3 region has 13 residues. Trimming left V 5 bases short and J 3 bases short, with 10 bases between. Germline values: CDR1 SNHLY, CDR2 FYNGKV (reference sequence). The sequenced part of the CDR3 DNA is TGTGCCAGCAGCGGGGGACACCACACA. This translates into CASSGGHHT. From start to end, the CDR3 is CASSGGHHTEVFF.